The 28 T cell receptor beta chains presented below share a single source sample, sequenced in a study of shared clonotypes between healthy human individuals. Method: immunoSEQ multiplex PCR; TCRdb's copy keeps in-frame clones and lacks some. The profile shows under 1 million clones, 90% to 95% of them singletons. Naive CD8 populations comprised CD45RO-negative cells positively selected for CCR7, excluding terminally differentiated effector memory CD45RA+ cells. The sample comprised naive CD8+ T cells sorted from blood. The origin of the receptors is a man aged 25-45 years in good health.

This chain connects TRBV6-6 to TRBJ2-7; the D is unclear. Germline V gives CDR1 MNHNY, CDR2 SVGAGI (reference sequence). The CDR3 consists of 11 residues. The ends were cut back, 6 bases at V and 3 bases at J, with 6 bases in the middle. The CDR3 bases are TGTGCCAGCAGATACGGCTACGAGCAGTACTTC. This codes for CASRYGYEQYF.

The CDR3 nucleotides read TGTGCCAGCAGCAAGACAGGGGACCCCCAAGAGACCCAGTACTTC. Translation gives CASSKTGDPQETQYF. The chain uses TRBV9 and TRBJ2-5; TRBD1 aligns across 8 bases. The CDR3 loop spans 15 amino acids. After removal of 4 bases from V and 1 base from J, the junction contained 6 bases not matched to a gene. Germline values: CDR1 SGDLS, CDR2 YYNGEE.

This clone has more than one count but fewer than ten. The V and J genes are TRBV6-1 and TRBJ1-1; 7 nucleotides align to TRBD1. Per germline, CDR1 MNHNS and CDR2 SASEGT. The CDR3 has 15 residues. V dropped 0 bases and J dropped 4; count of bases not matched to a gene: 5. In DNA form, the CDR3 reads TGTGCCAGCAGTGAAGCAGGGACAGCCGGCACTGAAGCTTTCTTT. This encodes CASSEAGTAGTEAFF.

The genes are TRBV6-1 and TRBJ1-4; the D is unclear. The CDR3 spans 17 residues. Trimming removed 4 bases at V and 0 bases at J, with 15 bases between. The germline V gene has CDR1 MNHNS and CDR2 SASEGT. This CDR3 is CASSAEMRRATNEKLFF. Written as DNA, the CDR3 is TGTGCCAGCAGTGCAGAGATGAGGCGAGCAACTAATGAAAAACTGTTTTTT.

CDR3 in amino acids: CASSDGSNTGELFF. CDR3 DNA sequence: TGTGCCAGCAGTGATGGGTCCAACACCGGGGAGCTGTTTTTT. The V and J genes are TRBV2 and TRBJ2-2; no definite D call. The CDR3 contains 14 residues. Germline-derived CDR1 and CDR2 are SNHLY and FYNNEI. Trimming took off 3 bases at V and 2 bases at J, with 7 bases between the two ends.

On this clone itself: This sample also contains other DNA sequences that code for the same CDR3. The rearrangement uses TRBV6-5 and TRBJ2-1; 11 bases are a match to TRBD2. V gave up 2 bases and J gave up 8 bases; unmatched junction bases: 5. Germline V gene lookup returns CDR1 MNHEY and CDR2 SVGAGI. This CDR3 is built from 15 residues. The CDR3 loop is CASSYRLAGGHEQFF. The CDR3 region has the DNA TGTGCCAGCAGTTACCGGCTAGCGGGAGGCCATGAGCAGTTCTTC.

The chain carries TRBV5-4 and TRBJ2-5; 8 bases line up with TRBD2. With 2 bases clipped from V and 5 bases from J, the junction kept 5 bases outside the gene matches. The CDR3 extends over 14 amino acids. Germline values: CDR1 SGHNT, CDR2 YYREEE (reference sequence). CDR3: CASSFGGALETQYF. In DNA, the CDR3 is TGTGCCAGCAGCTTCGGGGGGGCATTGGAGACCCAGTACTTC.

The chain links TRBV27 to TRBJ2-7; 7 bases are shared with TRBD2. Germline V gene sequence: CDR1 MNHEY, CDR2 SMNVEV (reference sequence). The length of the CDR3 is 12 residues. V was pared by 6 bases and J by 7 bases, with 6 bases of the junction left unmatched. The CDR3 loop is CASRAGRREQYF. The CDR3 coding sequence is TGTGCCAGCAGAGCGGGAAGGAGAGAGCAGTACTTC.

This clone was recorded only once. This sequence joins TRBV2 and TRBJ1-4; the D is unclear. This CDR3 comprises 12 residues. In germline, CDR1 is SNHLY, CDR2 FYNNEI. DNA of the CDR3: TGTGCTATCTCGGAAAAGAATGAAAAACTGTTTTTT. Its protein is CAISEKNEKLFF.

The chain has TRBV9 and TRBJ2-7, with D uncertain. CDR1 and CDR2 (germline): SGDLS, YYNGEE. The CDR3 covers 15 residues. V was clipped by 0 bases and J by 3 bases, with 13 bases between them. The CDR3 sequence is CASSVGAEAIYEQYF. The DNA for the CDR3 is TGTGCCAGCAGCGTAGGGGCAGAAGCTATCTACGAGCAGTACTTC.

Here the CDR3 reads CASSVWGAGELFF. The DNA for the CDR3 is TGTGCCAGTAGTGTGTGGGGGGCCGGGGAGCTGTTTTTT. The chain is built from TRBV19 and TRBJ2-2; D is possibly TRBD2 (6 bases). The germline gives CDR1 LNHDA, CDR2 SQIVND (reference sequence). The CDR3 is made up of 13 amino acids. Trimming stripped 5 bases from V and 6 bases from J, with 10 bases between.

This chain uses TRBV10-3 with TRBJ2-1, with 9 bases fitting TRBD2. Germline lookup yields CDR1 ENHRY and CDR2 SYGVKD. The CDR3 runs 19 residues. Unmatched junction bases numbered 11, after V lost 2 bases and J lost 0 bases. CDR3 region: CAISELDPGTSISYNEQFF. In DNA form, the CDR3 reads TGTGCCATCAGTGAGCTGGATCCCGGGACTAGCATCTCCTACAATGAGCAGTTCTTC.

The chain recombines TRBV28 with TRBJ2-2; the D call may be TRBD1 or TRBD2 (5 bases each). The V gene's germline CDR1 is MDHEN and CDR2 SYDVKM. Trimming left V 3 bases short and J 5 bases short, with 13 bases between. The CDR3 covers 15 residues. DNA of the CDR3: TGTGCCAGCAGTTTGTTTTTTGGGGGTACCGGGGAGCTGTTTTTT. Translating gives CASSLFFGGTGELFF. The full variable domain, completed using reference TRBV28 and TRBJ2-2, is DVKVTQSSRYLVKRTGEKVFLECVQDMDHENMFWYRQDPGLGLRLIYFSYDVKMKEKGDIPEGYSVSREKKERFSLILESASTNQTSMYLCASSLFFGGTGELFFGEGSRLTVL.

This clone was seen just once. This chain connects TRBV11-2 to TRBJ2-1, with 10 nucleotides matching TRBD2. The V segment lost 6 bases and the J segment 9 bases; nucleotides outside the gene matches: 11. CDR1 SGHAT and CDR2 FQNNGV come from the germline V gene. The CDR3 is made up of 15 amino acids. The CDR3 is CASSSSTGTSVEQFF. CDR3 nucleotide sequence: TGTGCCAGCAGTTCGTCCACCGGGACTAGCGTTGAGCAGTTCTTC.

On this clone itself: In the same sample, other DNA sequences code for this CDR3. The chain joins TRBV7-9 to TRBJ2-1; D possibly matches TRBD1 or TRBD2 (6 bases each). V dropped 4 bases and J dropped 9 bases, with 10 bases sitting between them. The CDR3 covers 12 residues. Germline-derived CDR1 and CDR2 are SEHNR and FQNEAQ (reference sequence). CDR3 in amino acids: CASSSQGGEQFF. The DNA of the CDR3 is TGTGCCAGCAGCTCACAGGGAGGTGAGCAGTTCTTC.

The chain combines TRBV7-9 with TRBJ2-7; a weak D match, TRBD2 (6 bases). From germline, CDR1 is SEHNR and CDR2 FQNEAQ (reference sequence). Trimming took 3 bases from V and 3 from J, leaving 12 bases between them. This CDR3 is 14 amino acids long. CDR3: CASSFPSVDYEQYF. CDR3 bases: TGTGCCAGCAGCTTCCCTAGCGTAGACTACGAGCAGTACTTC.

This clone appeared once. DNA of the CDR3: TGTGCCAGCAGCCCCCACCCCTACGAGCAGTACTTC. The encoded protein is CASSPHPYEQYF. The chain recombines TRBV14 with TRBJ2-7, with unresolved D. Germline V gene sequence: CDR1 SGHDN, CDR2 FVKESK. The CDR3 is 12 residues long. Trimming left V 4 bases short and J 2 bases short, with 6 bases between.

The chain uses TRBV4-3 and TRBJ2-2; 7 bases map to TRBD2. Germline V gene sequence: CDR1 LGHNA, CDR2 YSLEER. This CDR3 spans 17 amino acids. V gave up 4 bases and J gave up 4 bases; unmatched junction bases: 12. The CDR3: CASSPTGGPVGTGELFF. CDR3 nucleotide sequence: TGCGCCAGCAGCCCGACGGGGGGTCCTGTCGGCACCGGGGAGCTGTTTTTT.

The genes are TRBV5-1 and TRBJ2-1, with D perhaps TRBD1 (5 bases). Germline-derived CDR1 and CDR2 are SGHRS and YFSETQ. The CDR3 consists of 12 residues. V shed 4 bases and J shed 8 bases, with 10 bases lying between them. The CDR3 DNA follows: TGCGCCAGCAGCGGTGAAGGGGATGAGCAGTTCTTC. Translation: CASSGEGDEQFF.

Turning to this clone: At the DNA level, this CDR3 is encoded by other sequences in the same sample as well. This chain connects TRBV27 to TRBJ2-7, with D possibly TRBD1 on 5 matching bases. The length of the CDR3 is 13 residues. Germline loops: CDR1 MNHEY, CDR2 SMNVEV (reference sequence). Trimming shortened V by 3 bases and J by 2 bases, and 8 bases separated the two germline ends. The CDR3 protein is CASSLGRTYEQYF. Written as DNA, the CDR3 is TGTGCCAGCAGTTTGGGGCGGACCTACGAGCAGTACTTC.

The CDR3: CASSYGGETDTQYF. CDR3 DNA sequence: TGTGCCAGCAGTTACGGTGGAGAAACAGATACGCAGTATTTT. This chain uses TRBV6-5 with TRBJ2-3; no firm D call. V lost 2 bases and J lost 3, with 9 bases in between. Germline V lookup: CDR1 MNHEY, CDR2 SVGAGI. The CDR3 is 14 residues long.

The gene calls are TRBV27 and TRBJ2-7, with D possibly being TRBD2 (6 bases). The V gene's germline CDR1 is MNHEY and CDR2 SMNVEV (reference sequence). This CDR3 spans 14 amino acids. V lost 2 bases to trimming and J lost 6 bases, with 14 bases between them. The CDR3 DNA follows: TGTGCCAGCAGTTTAGCTACGGGACTTAGCGAGCAGTACTTC. This sequence encodes CASSLATGLSEQYF.

This chain links TRBV19 with TRBJ1-2; a possible D gene is TRBD1 (6 bases). V was trimmed by 2 bases and J by 2 bases, leaving 15 bases between them. The germline V gene encodes CDR1 LNHDA and CDR2 SQIVND (reference sequence). This CDR3 has 16 amino acids. The CDR3 nucleotides are TGTGCCAGTAGTATATTGCTACAGGGTCTCAACTATGGCTACACCTTC. Translating gives CASSILLQGLNYGYTF. Together with reference TRBV19 and TRBJ1-2, the CDR3 gives the full variable domain: DGGITQSPKYLFRKEGQNVTLSCEQNLNHDAMYWYRQDPGQGLRLIYYSQIVNDFQKGDIAEGYSVSREKKESFPLTVTSAQKNPTAFYLCASSILLQGLNYGYTFGSGTRLTVV.

This chain joins TRBV27 and TRBJ2-1; D might be TRBD1 or TRBD2, each matching 8 bases. The germline V gene encodes CDR1 MNHEY and CDR2 SMNVEV (reference sequence). Trimming left V 5 bases short and J 9 bases short, with 29 bases between. The CDR3 contains 18 residues. Written as DNA, the CDR3 is TGTGCCAGCAGTCCTACAGGGGGAGAACTTAGCGGGAACGGTGAGCAGTTCTTC. It encodes CASSPTGGELSGNGEQFF.

The V gene is TRBV4-3, the J gene TRBJ2-5; D might be TRBD1 (5 bases). With 0 bases removed from V and 5 bases from J, the gap between germline ends came to 13 bases. Germline CDR1 LGHNA, CDR2 YSLEER. This CDR3 contains 15 residues. CDR3 nucleotide sequence: TGCGCCAGCAGCCAAGAAACCTCAGGGCGGGAGACCCAGTACTTC. Protein: CASSQETSGRETQYF.

The rearrangement links TRBV6-4 to TRBJ1-2; perhaps TRBD1 as D (6 bases). Germline CDR1 reads MRHNA; CDR2 reads SNTAGT. Trimming pared 0 bases from V and 6 bases from J, leaving 17 bases between. CDR3 length equals 16 residues. The CDR3 DNA follows: TGTGCCAGCAGTGACTCGGCCTGGGGGGGCTTTAATGGCTACACCTTC. Translation gives CASSDSAWGGFNGYTF.

The V gene is TRBV10-3, the J gene TRBJ2-1, with 7 bases that match TRBD1. Germline V CDR1 and CDR2: ENHRY, SYGVKD. The CDR3 covers 14 residues. Trimming cost V 0 bases and J 12 bases; bases outside gene matches: 8. CDR3 sequence reads: CAISESKGRDRQFF. Here the CDR3 DNA reads TGTGCCATCAGTGAGTCCAAGGGCCGGGACAGGCAGTTCTTC.

This chain connects TRBV19 to TRBJ2-1; 13 positions agree with TRBD2. V gave up 8 bases and J gave up 8 bases; unmatched junction bases: 9. Per germline, CDR1 LNHDA and CDR2 SQIVND (reference sequence). CDR3 size: 15 residues. The CDR3 protein is CASSWTSGSWDEQFF. CDR3 nucleotide sequence: TGTGCCAGTTCGTGGACTAGCGGGAGCTGGGATGAGCAGTTCTTC. The whole variable domain, remainder taken from reference TRBV19 and TRBJ2-1, is DGGITQSPKYLFRKEGQNVTLSCEQNLNHDAMYWYRQDPGQGLRLIYYSQIVNDFQKGDIAEGYSVSREKKESFPLTVTSAQKNPTAFYLCASSWTSGSWDEQFFGPGTRLTVL.